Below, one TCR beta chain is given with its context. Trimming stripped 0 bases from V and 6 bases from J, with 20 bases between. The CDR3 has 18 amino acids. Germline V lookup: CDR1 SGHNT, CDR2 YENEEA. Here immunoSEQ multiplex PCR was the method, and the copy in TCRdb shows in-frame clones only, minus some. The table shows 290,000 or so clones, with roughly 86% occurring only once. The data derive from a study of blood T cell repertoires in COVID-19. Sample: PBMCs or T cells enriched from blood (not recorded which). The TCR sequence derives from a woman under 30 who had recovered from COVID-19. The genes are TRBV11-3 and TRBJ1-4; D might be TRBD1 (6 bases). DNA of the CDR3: TGTGCCAGCAGCTTAGATCAGTTGGGCCAGGGGATACATGAAAAACTGTTTTTT. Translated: CASSLDQLGQGIHEKLFF.